These T cell receptor beta chains were read from a single sample in a study of regulatory T cells in long-lasting Graves disease. One entry per CDR3 protein, called by TCRdb with MiXCR from the multiplex PCR reads. The sample carries roughly 610,000 distinct CDR3 sequences, around 15% recorded once. In addition, the sample was reused for a study of T cells in Graves' hyperthyroidism and ophthalmopathy.

The sequencing here drew on peripheral blood mononuclear cells (PBMCs), taken at new diagnosis, from a patient treated with antithyroid drugs. Source of these receptors: a man aged 18 to 30 with Graves disease. The CDR3 runs from the conserved cysteine through the conserved F or W.

>TRBV20-1
CSARPPTSGSSYEQYF
>TRBV20-1
CSAPPSSGAGDTQYF
>TRBV29-1
CSVDGTSGLLGNYNEQFF
>TRBV5-1
CASSFSGQGATEAFF
>TRBV7-9
CASSFPTAGRWTGELFF
>TRBV12-3/TRBV12-4
CASSLTRHFNTEAFF
>TRBV5-8
CASSWGLTDTQYF
>TRBV27
CASSPGTSGSFYGQYF
>TRBV5-1
CASSPGEGGFSPLHF
>TRBV11-2
CATRTGDRGYNEQFF
>TRBV19
CASIQTQAPYSNQPQHF
>TRBV20-1
CSALSLLGETQYF
>TRBV12-3/TRBV12-4
CTSSGLTAYEQYF
>TRBV3-1
CASSQRRPGHTNTEAFF
>TRBV10-3
CAISDGGLGGEKLFF
>TRBV12-3/TRBV12-4
CASSLGASQETRYF
>TRBV19
CASSEGPFARDTQYF
>TRBV24-1
CATSRQGVNEQYF
>TRBV6-2/TRBV6-3
CASSYSGETQYF
>TRBV13
CASSGMASGFDEQYF
>TRBV4-2
CASSQAHFSSYNEQFF
>TRBV5-1
CASSLRDKNYEQYF
>TRBV13
CASRLGGAGTYEQYF
>TRBV20-1
CSASPAGLAGRGPVYEQYF